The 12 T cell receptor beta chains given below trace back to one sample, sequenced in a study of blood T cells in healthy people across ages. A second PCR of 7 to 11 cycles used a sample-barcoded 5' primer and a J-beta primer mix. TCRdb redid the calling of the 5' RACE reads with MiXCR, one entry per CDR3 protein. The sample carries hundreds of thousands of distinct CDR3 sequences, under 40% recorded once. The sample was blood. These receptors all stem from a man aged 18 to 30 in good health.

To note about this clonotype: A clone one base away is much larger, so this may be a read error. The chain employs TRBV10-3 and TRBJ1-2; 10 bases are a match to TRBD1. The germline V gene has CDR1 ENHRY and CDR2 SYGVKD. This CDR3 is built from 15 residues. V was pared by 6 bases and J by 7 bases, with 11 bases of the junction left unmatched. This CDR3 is CAIRERDRGNRGYTF. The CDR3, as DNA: TGTGCCATCAGGGAGAGGGACAGGGGTAACCGTGGCTACACCTTC.

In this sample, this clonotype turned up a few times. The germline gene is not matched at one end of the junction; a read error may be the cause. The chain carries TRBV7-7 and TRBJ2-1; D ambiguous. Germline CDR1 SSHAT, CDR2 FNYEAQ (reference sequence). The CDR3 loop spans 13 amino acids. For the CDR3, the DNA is TGTGCTAGCAGCTTGAGCCTGGACCATGAGCAGTTCTTC. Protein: CASSLSLDHEQFF.

CDR3 protein: CASSLRTAGANVLTF. In DNA form, the CDR3 reads TGTGCCAGCAGCTTGCGGACAGCTGGGGCCAACGTCCTGACTTTC. The chain joins TRBV5-4 to TRBJ2-6; the D gene is possibly TRBD1 (6 bases). The germline V gene encodes CDR1 SGHNT and CDR2 YYREEE (reference sequence). V was cut by 1 base and J by 2 bases, with 7 bases left in between. The CDR3 extends over 15 amino acids.

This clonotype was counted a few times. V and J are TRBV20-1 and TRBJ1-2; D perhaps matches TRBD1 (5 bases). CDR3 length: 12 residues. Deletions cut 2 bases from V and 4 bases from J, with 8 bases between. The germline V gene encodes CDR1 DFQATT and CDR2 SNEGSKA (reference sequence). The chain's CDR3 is CSARPRVYGYTF. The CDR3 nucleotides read TGCAGTGCTAGACCCAGGGTCTATGGCTACACCTTC.

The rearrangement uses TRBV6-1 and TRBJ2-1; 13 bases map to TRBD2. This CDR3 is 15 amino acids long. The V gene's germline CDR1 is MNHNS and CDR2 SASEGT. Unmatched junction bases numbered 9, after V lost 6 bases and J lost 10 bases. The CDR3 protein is CASRMGLAGTGEQFF. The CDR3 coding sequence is TGTGCCAGCAGGATGGGACTAGCGGGGACGGGGGAGCAGTTCTTC.

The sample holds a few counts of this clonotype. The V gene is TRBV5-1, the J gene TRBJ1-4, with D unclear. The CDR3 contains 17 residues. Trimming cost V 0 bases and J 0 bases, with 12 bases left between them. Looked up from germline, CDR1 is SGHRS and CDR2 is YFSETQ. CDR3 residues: CASSLADFRATNEKLFF. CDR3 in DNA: TGCGCCAGCAGCTTGGCCGACTTTCGTGCAACTAATGAAAAACTGTTTTTT. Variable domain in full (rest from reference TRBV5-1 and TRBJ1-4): KAGVTQTPRYLIKTRGQQVTLSCSPISGHRSVSWYQQTPGQGLQFLFEYFSETQRNKGNFPGRFSGRQFSNSRSEMNVSTLELGDSALYLCASSLADFRATNEKLFFGSGTQLSVL.

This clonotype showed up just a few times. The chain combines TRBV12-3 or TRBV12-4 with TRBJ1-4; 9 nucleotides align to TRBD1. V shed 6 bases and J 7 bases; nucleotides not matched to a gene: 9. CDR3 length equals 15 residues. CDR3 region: CASRLPGQGLEKLFF. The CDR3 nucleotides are TGTGCCAGCAGGCTTCCGGGACAGGGTCTTGAAAAACTGTTTTTT.

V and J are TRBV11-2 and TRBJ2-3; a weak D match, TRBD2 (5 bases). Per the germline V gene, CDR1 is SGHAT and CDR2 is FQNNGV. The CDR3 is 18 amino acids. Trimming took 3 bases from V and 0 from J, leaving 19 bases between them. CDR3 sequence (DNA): TGTGCCAGCAGCTTCGGATACCGGCAGCGGAGTAGCACAGATACGCAGTATTTT. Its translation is CASSFGYRQRSSTDTQYF. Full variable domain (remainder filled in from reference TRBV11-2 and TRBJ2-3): EAGVAQSPRYKIIEKRQSVAFWCNPISGHATLYWYQQILGQGPKLLIQFQNNGVVDDSQLPKDRFSAERLKGVDSTLKIQPAKLEDSAVYLCASSFGYRQRSSTDTQYFGPGTRLTVL.

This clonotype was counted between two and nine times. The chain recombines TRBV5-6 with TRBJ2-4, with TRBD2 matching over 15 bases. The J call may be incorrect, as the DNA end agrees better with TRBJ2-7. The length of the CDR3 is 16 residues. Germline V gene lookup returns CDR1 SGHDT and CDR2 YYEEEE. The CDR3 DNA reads TGTGCCAGCAGCACGGGACTAGCGGGGGGCCGATCCGAGCAGTACTTC. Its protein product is CASSTGLAGGRSEQYF.

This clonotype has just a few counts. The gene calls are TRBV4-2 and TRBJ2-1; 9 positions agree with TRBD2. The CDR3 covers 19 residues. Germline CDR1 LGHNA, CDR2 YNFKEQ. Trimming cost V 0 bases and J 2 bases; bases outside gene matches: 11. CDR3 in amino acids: CASSQDRARERGAYNEQFF. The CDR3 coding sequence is TGTGCCAGCAGCCAAGATAGGGCCCGGGAGCGGGGGGCCTACAATGAGCAGTTCTTC.

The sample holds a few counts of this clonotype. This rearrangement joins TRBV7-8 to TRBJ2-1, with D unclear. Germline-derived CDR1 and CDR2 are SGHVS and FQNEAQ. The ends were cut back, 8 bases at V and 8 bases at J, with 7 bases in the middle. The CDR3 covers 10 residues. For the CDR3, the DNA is TGTGCCAGCGGGTTGGATGAGCAGTTCTTC. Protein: CASGLDEQFF.

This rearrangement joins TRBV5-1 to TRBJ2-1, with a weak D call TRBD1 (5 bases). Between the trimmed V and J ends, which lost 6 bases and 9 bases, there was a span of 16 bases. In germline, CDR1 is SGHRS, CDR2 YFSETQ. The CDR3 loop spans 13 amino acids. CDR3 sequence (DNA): TGCGCCAGCAAGCTTGATACAGGTGGTGAGCAGTTCTTC. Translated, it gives CASKLDTGGEQFF.